One sample yielded the 3 T cell receptor beta chains listed below, sequenced in a study of blood T cell repertoires in COVID-19. Using immunoSEQ multiplex PCR, the repertoire was profiled, and TCRdb retains in-frame clones only, with some absent. The data contain 98,000 or so clones, approximately 80% of them seen just once; the ten biggest clones take up about 4%. Material for sequencing was peripheral blood. The receptors shown here come from a woman between 70 and 85 years old with acute or convalescent COVID-19.

J is TRBJ2-5 and V is TRBV4-2; 9 nucleotides align to TRBD2. The CDR3 runs 15 residues. Losses at the gene ends were 5 bases for V and 5 bases for J; bases not matched to a gene: 9. CDR1 LGHNA and CDR2 YNFKEQ come from the germline V gene. In DNA form, the CDR3 reads TGTGCCAGCAGCTCCACGACTAGCGGTGAGGAGACCCAGTACTTC. Protein: CASSSTTSGEETQYF.

The CDR3 sequence: CASSDSSSGANVLTF. The CDR3 DNA reads as TGTGCCAGCAGTGACTCCAGCTCTGGGGCCAACGTCCTGACTTTC. V gene TRBV6-4 combines with J gene TRBJ2-6, with D unresolved. CDR1 is MRHNA and CDR2 is SNTAGT in the germline V gene. CDR3 length: 15 amino acids. The V end lost 0 bases, the J end lost 0 bases, and 3 bases lay between the germline ends.

This sequence joins TRBV28 and TRBJ1-5; D perhaps matches TRBD1 (6 bases). The V gene's germline CDR1 is MDHEN and CDR2 SYDVKM. Trimming pared 3 bases from V and 7 bases from J, leaving 13 bases between. This CDR3 contains 14 residues. CDR3 DNA sequence: TGTGCCAGCAGTTTGACAGCCCAGGGGCAGCCCCAGCATTTT. Encoded protein: CASSLTAQGQPQHF.